This T cell receptor beta chain was sequenced for a study of blood T cells in healthy people across ages. Germline V gene lookup returns CDR1 MNHEY and CDR2 SVGAGI. V dropped 4 bases and J dropped 0; count of bases not matched to a gene: 6. The CDR3 has 15 residues. Study outcomes and limitations: Calculation of diversity from one million T cells yielded estimates considered to be underestimates.

A few counts support this clonotype. Its antigen is unknown. A second PCR of 7 to 11 cycles used a sample-barcoded 5' primer and a J-beta primer mix. Via MiXCR, TCRdb re-called the 5' RACE reads, giving one row per CDR3 protein. The repertoire includes approximately 820,000 distinct CDR3 sequences, more than 40% of them detected once, and about a fifth sits in the top ten. The sequence was collected from a man between 60 and 75 years old in good health. Sequenced input: blood. V usage is TRBV6-5 and J usage is TRBJ2-7; 7 bases match TRBD2. The CDR3 DNA reads as TGTGCCAGCAGTTCGGGCGGGAGAAGCTCCTACGAGCAGTACTTC. It yields the protein CASSSGGRSSYEQYF.